A single sample gave rise to the 19 T cell receptor beta chains below, sequenced in a study of T cell responses to AZD1222 COVID-19 vaccine. Assay: immunoSEQ multiplex PCR; the TCRdb copy retains only in-frame clones and omits some. The sample lists 100,000 to 150,000 clones; 87% were seen once. The sample in question was peripheral blood, obtained on day 0 of AZD1222 vaccination. Receptor source: an adult in good health.

V and J are TRBV7-9 and TRBJ1-1; D call uncertain. Germline V gene data show CDR1 as SEHNR and CDR2 as FQNEAQ (reference sequence). Deletions cut 9 bases from V and 5 bases from J, with 16 bases between. The length of the CDR3 is 13 residues. This CDR3 reads CARRPPAGTEAFF. The CDR3 nucleotides read TGTGCCAGAAGGCCCCCGGCGGGGACTGAAGCTTTCTTT.

This chain links TRBV28 with TRBJ2-7; 11 bases are shared with TRBD2. The CDR3 runs 18 residues. Unmatched junction bases numbered 8, after V lost 1 base and J lost 0 bases. From germline, CDR1 is MDHEN and CDR2 SYDVKM. The CDR3 here is CASSLSRMGLAVSYEQYF. In DNA form, the CDR3 reads TGTGCCAGCAGTTTATCGCGGATGGGACTAGCGGTCTCCTACGAGCAGTACTTC. The variable domain in full, completed from reference TRBV28 and TRBJ2-7, reads DVKVTQSSRYLVKRTGEKVFLECVQDMDHENMFWYRQDPGLGLRLIYFSYDVKMKEKGDIPEGYSVSREKKERFSLILESASTNQTSMYLCASSLSRMGLAVSYEQYFGPGTRLTVT.

The chain is built from TRBV5-4 and TRBJ2-7, with 10 bases matching TRBD2. This CDR3 comprises 16 residues. With 5 bases clipped from V and 4 bases from J, the junction kept 12 bases outside the gene matches. Per the germline V gene, CDR1 is SGHNT and CDR2 is YYREEE (reference sequence). CDR3: CASRVTSGKISYEQYF. The CDR3, as DNA: TGTGCCAGCAGGGTTACTAGCGGGAAGATTAGTTACGAGCAGTACTTC. Based on the CDR3 plus reference TRBV5-4 and TRBJ2-7, the full variable domain is ETGVTQSPTHLIKTRGQQVTLRCSSQSGHNTVSWYQQALGQGPQFIFQYYREEENGRGNFPPRFSGLQFPNYSSELNVNALELDDSALYLCASRVTSGKISYEQYFGPGTRLTVT.

This clone is a singleton in its sample. The chain uses TRBV28 and TRBJ2-7; 11 nucleotides match TRBD2. Trimming removed 3 bases from V and 1 base from J; junction bases left unmatched: 8. CDR3 length equals 17 residues. The V gene's germline CDR1 is MDHEN and CDR2 SYDVKM. The CDR3 region has the DNA TGTGCCAGCAGTTTGGGGACTAGCGGAAGAGAATCCTACGAGCAGTACTTC. Translated: CASSLGTSGRESYEQYF.

The chain combines TRBV6-5 with TRBJ1-1; a weak D match, TRBD1 (5 bases). V was pared by 6 bases and J by 1 base, with 12 bases between. The CDR3 has 14 amino acids. The germline V gene has CDR1 MNHEY and CDR2 SVGAGI. The CDR3 DNA reads as TGTGCCAGCAGGGGAACCGACAGGAACACTGAAGCTTTCTTT. Translated, it gives CASRGTDRNTEAFF.

This clone was counted a single time. The rearrangement joins TRBV4-3 to TRBJ2-1, with D perhaps matching TRBD2 (6 bases). Trimming cost V 4 bases and J 7 bases, with 20 bases left between them. There are 16 residues in the CDR3. Germline loops: CDR1 LGHNA, CDR2 YSLEER. The CDR3 loop reads CASSPRLEGTVNEQFF. In nucleotides, the CDR3 is TGCGCCAGCAGCCCGAGACTAGAAGGGACGGTTAATGAGCAGTTCTTC.

The CDR3 bases are TGTGCCAGCCAGGAGCTAGGGCAGTACTTC. It encodes CASQELGQYF. This rearrangement joins TRBV2 to TRBJ2-7; D gene ambiguous. Trimming took off 8 bases at V and 9 bases at J, with 11 bases between the two ends. Germline CDR1 SNHLY, CDR2 FYNNEI. This CDR3 region has 10 residues.

The chain joins TRBV6-5 to TRBJ1-2; D ambiguous. The ends were cut back, 7 bases at V and 3 bases at J, with 3 bases in the middle. Germline values: CDR1 MNHEY, CDR2 SVGAGI. The CDR3 sequence is 10 residues long. This CDR3 reads CASNDYGYTF. The CDR3 DNA follows: TGTGCCAGCAATGACTATGGCTACACCTTC.

This rearrangement joins TRBV10-3 to TRBJ1-5, with unresolved D. CDR1 and CDR2 (germline): ENHRY, SYGVKD. The CDR3 spans 13 residues. V gave up 5 bases and J gave up 3 bases, with 8 bases separating them. CDR3: CAISIQDNQPQHF. The CDR3 nucleotides are TGTGCCATCAGTATCCAGGACAATCAGCCCCAGCATTTT.

The V call is TRBV2, the J call TRBJ1-3; D is perhaps TRBD1 (5 bases). CDR3 size: 15 residues. The germline V and J ends were trimmed by 2 bases and 4 bases, with 12 bases remaining between them. Germline V gene data show CDR1 as SNHLY and CDR2 as FYNNEI. The CDR3 region has the DNA TGTGCCAGCAGTGAAAATGGCAGGGCCGGAAACACCATATATTTT. Translation gives CASSENGRAGNTIYF.

This chain connects TRBV5-6 to TRBJ2-7; tentative D call: TRBD1 (6 bases). The V gene's germline CDR1 is SGHDT and CDR2 YYEEEE. V was cut by 6 bases and J by 9 bases, with 13 bases left in between. The CDR3 has 11 residues. The CDR3 DNA follows: TGTGCCAGCACCCGTGGGGGCGGGCAGTACTTC. Translation: CASTRGGGQYF. Supplemented by reference TRBV5-6 and TRBJ2-7, the full variable domain reads DAGVTQSPTHLIKTRGQQVTLRCSPKSGHDTVSWYQQALGQGPQFIFQYYEEEERQRGNFPDRFSGHQFPNYSSELNVNALLLGDSALYLCASTRGGGQYFGPGTRLTVT.

The chain couples TRBV20-1 to TRBJ2-7, with D unclear. This CDR3 spans 11 amino acids. Looked up from germline, CDR1 is DFQATT and CDR2 is SNEGSKA (reference sequence). The V gene lost 5 bases and the J gene lost 5 bases, with 10 bases spanning the gap. This chain's CDR3 is CSARGLNEQYF. The CDR3 DNA reads TGCAGTGCTCGAGGTCTGAACGAGCAGTACTTC.

The rearrangement uses TRBV7-2 and TRBJ2-1; 7 bases agree with TRBD2. The CDR3 runs to 15 residues. Trimming cost V 6 bases and J 0 bases; bases outside gene matches: 5. The germline CDR1 and CDR2 sequences are SGHTA and FQGNSA. CDR3 DNA: TGTGCCAGCAGACCAGCGGGGAGCTCCTACAATGAGCAGTTCTTC. It encodes CASRPAGSSYNEQFF.

The chain recombines TRBV11-1 with TRBJ2-5; TRBD2 matches 13 bases. The CDR3 totals 15 residues. Germline CDR1 reads SGHAT; CDR2 reads FQDESV (reference sequence). Trimming at V came to 0 bases and at J to 7 bases, leaving 2 bases not matched to a gene. Here the CDR3 DNA reads TGTGCCAGCAGCTTAGCACTAGCGGGGGGGCGGACCCAGTACTTC. Residues: CASSLALAGGRTQYF.

CDR3 nucleotides: TGTGCCAGCAGCCCCGACAGCTCAACCCCTAGGGAGCAGTACTTC. It is translated as CASSPDSSTPREQYF. This chain links TRBV7-2 with TRBJ2-7, with D perhaps matching TRBD1 (5 bases). The V and J ends lost 5 bases and 7 bases respectively, with 21 bases between them. This CDR3 has 15 residues. Germline values: CDR1 SGHTA, CDR2 FQGNSA.

The V and J genes are TRBV11-2 and TRBJ1-2; D not certain. V was trimmed by 0 bases and J by 4 bases, leaving 6 bases between them. Germline loops: CDR1 SGHAT, CDR2 FQNNGV. The CDR3 is 13 amino acids. In nucleotides, the CDR3 is TGTGCCAGCAGCTTAGATAACGTCTATGGCTACACCTTC. Translation gives CASSLDNVYGYTF.

The V gene is TRBV28, the J gene TRBJ1-2; maybe TRBD1 (6 bases). The V end was cut by 5 bases, the J end by 4 bases, with 14 bases between. The germline CDR1 and CDR2 sequences are MDHEN and SYDVKM. CDR3 size: 14 residues. The CDR3 DNA reads TGTGCCAGCAGTACAACAGGGAATGCCTATGGCTACACCTTC. It translates to CASSTTGNAYGYTF.

This rearrangement joins TRBV4-2 to TRBJ2-7; tentatively, D is TRBD2 (5 bases). This CDR3 comprises 15 residues. In germline, CDR1 is LGHNA, CDR2 YNFKEQ. Between the trimmed V and J ends, which lost 0 bases and 3 bases, there was a span of 12 bases. The CDR3 DNA sequence: TGTGCCAGCAGCCAAGAGTTTGGCGACTACTACGAGCAGTACTTC. Residues: CASSQEFGDYYEQYF.

The V gene is TRBV9, the J gene TRBJ2-7; no firm D call. The CDR3 has 14 amino acids. From germline, CDR1 is SGDLS and CDR2 YYNGEE. Trimming stripped 4 bases from V and 7 bases from J, with 18 bases between. CDR3 coding DNA: TGTGCCAGCAGCCGAACCCCGGACCTTTGGGAGCAGTACTTC. Translated: CASSRTPDLWEQYF.